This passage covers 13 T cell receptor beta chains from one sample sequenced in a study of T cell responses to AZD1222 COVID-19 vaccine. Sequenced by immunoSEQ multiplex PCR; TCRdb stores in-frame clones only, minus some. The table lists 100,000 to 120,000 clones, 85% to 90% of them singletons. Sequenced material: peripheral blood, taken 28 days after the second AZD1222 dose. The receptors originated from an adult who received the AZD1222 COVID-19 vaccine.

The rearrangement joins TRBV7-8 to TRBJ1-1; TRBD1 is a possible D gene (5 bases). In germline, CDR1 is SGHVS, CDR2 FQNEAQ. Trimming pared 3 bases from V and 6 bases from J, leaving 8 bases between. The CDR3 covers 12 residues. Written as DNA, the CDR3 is TGTGCCAGCAGCTTGGGGGGTTCTGAAGCTTTCTTT. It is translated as CASSLGGSEAFF.

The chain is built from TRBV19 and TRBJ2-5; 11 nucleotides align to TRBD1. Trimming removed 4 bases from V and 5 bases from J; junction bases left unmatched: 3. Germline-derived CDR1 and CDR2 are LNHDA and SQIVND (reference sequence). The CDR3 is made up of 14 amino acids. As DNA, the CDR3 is TGTGCCAGTAGTACGGGACAGGGGGGTGAGACCCAGTACTTC. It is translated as CASSTGQGGETQYF.

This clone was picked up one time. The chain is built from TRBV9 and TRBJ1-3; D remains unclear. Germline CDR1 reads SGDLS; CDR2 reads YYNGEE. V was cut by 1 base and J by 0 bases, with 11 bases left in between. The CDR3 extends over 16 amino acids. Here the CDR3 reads CASSVSGGNSGNTIYF. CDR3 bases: TGTGCCAGCAGCGTAAGCGGCGGGAACTCTGGAAACACCATATATTTT.

The CDR3 nucleotides read TGTGCCAGCAGGAGGGGCGACGGGGCTGGCTACACCTTC. Its protein is CASRRGDGAGYTF. The genes are TRBV6-5 and TRBJ1-2; possible D gene TRBD1, 5 bases. Germline V gene lookup returns CDR1 MNHEY and CDR2 SVGAGI. With 6 bases removed from V and 7 bases from J, the gap between germline ends came to 15 bases. The CDR3 is made up of 13 amino acids.

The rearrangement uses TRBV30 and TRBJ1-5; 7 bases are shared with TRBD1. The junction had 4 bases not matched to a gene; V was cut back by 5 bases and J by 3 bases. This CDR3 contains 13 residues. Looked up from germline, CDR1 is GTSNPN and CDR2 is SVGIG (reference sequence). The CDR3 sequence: CAWGGQINQPQHF. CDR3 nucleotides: TGTGCCTGGGGGGGACAGATCAATCAGCCCCAGCATTTT.

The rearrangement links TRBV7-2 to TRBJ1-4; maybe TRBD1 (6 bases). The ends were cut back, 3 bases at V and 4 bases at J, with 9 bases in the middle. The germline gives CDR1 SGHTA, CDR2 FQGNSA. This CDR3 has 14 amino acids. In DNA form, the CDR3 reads TGTGCCAGCAGCTTGGGGGGGCTTAATGAAAAACTGTTTTTT. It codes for CASSLGGLNEKLFF.

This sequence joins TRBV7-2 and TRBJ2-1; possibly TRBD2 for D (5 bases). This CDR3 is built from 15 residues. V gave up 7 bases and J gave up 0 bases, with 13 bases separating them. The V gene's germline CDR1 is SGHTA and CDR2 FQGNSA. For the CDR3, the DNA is TGTGCCAGCAATGAGCGGAGAAGCTCCTACAATGAGCAGTTCTTC. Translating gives CASNERRSSYNEQFF.

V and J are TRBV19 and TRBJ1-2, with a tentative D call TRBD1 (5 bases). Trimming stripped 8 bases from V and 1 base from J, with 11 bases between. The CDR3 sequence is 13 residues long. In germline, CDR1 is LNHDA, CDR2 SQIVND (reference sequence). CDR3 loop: CASSTAGNYGYTF. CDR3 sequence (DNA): TGTGCCAGTTCGACAGCTGGTAACTATGGCTACACCTTC. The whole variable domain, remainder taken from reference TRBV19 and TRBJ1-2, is DGGITQSPKYLFRKEGQNVTLSCEQNLNHDAMYWYRQDPGQGLRLIYYSQIVNDFQKGDIAEGYSVSREKKESFPLTVTSAQKNPTAFYLCASSTAGNYGYTFGSGTRLTVV.

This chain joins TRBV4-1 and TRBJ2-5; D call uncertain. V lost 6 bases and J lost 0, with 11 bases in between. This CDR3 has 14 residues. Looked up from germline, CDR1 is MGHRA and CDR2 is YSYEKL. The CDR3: CASRRNADQETQYF. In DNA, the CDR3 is TGCGCCAGCAGACGGAACGCGGACCAAGAGACCCAGTACTTC.

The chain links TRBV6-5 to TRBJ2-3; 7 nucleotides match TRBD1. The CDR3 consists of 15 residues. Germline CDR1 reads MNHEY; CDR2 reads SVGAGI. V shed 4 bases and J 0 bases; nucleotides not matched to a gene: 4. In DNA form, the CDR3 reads TGTGCCAGCAGTTCGACAGGGATGAGCACAGATACGCAGTATTTT. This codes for CASSSTGMSTDTQYF.

DNA for the CDR3: TGTGCCAGCAGTCGCCGACAGGGTACGGAGCAGTACTTC. Its protein is CASSRRQGTEQYF. The V call is TRBV7-9, the J call TRBJ2-7; TRBD1 matches at 7 bases. Germline values: CDR1 SEHNR, CDR2 FQNEAQ (reference sequence). This CDR3 comprises 13 residues. With 6 bases clipped from V and 7 bases from J, the junction kept 9 bases outside the gene matches.

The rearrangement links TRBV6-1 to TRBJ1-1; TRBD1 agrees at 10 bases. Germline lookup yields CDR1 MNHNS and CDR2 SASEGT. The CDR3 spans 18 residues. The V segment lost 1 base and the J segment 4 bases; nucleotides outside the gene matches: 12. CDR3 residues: CASSEGWDRGPRGTEAFF. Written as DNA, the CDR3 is TGTGCCAGCAGTGAAGGGTGGGACAGGGGTCCGAGGGGCACTGAAGCTTTCTTT.

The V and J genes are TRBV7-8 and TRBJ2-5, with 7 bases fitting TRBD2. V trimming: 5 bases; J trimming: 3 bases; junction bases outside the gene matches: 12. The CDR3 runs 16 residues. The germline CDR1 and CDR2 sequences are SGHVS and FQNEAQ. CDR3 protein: CASSPQFSSGKETQYF. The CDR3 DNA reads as TGTGCCAGCAGCCCCCAGTTCTCTAGCGGAAAAGAGACCCAGTACTTC.